This T cell receptor (beta chain) was recovered during a study of cytomegalovirus exposure and HLA in healthy donors. Turning to this clone: Its antigen is undetermined.

TCRdb's copy holds only in-frame clones and misses some; the assay was immunoSEQ multiplex PCR. The table lists fewer than 130,000 clones, roughly 90% of them singletons. Trimming removed 4 bases from V and 5 bases from J; junction bases left unmatched: 8. CDR3 length equals 16 residues. Germline values: CDR1 SGHNT, CDR2 YYREEE (reference sequence). Overall study results and limits: The study designated 160 or so TCR beta chains cytomegalovirus-associated.

Material for sequencing was PBMCs. The chain couples TRBV5-4 to TRBJ2-2; 10 bases are shared with TRBD1. The TCR originated in a woman in her thirties in good health and CMV-seropositive. In DNA form, the CDR3 reads TGTGCCAGCAGCCCCGACAGGGGGCGTCGTACCGGGGAGCTGTTTTTT. Translated, it gives CASSPDRGRRTGELFF.